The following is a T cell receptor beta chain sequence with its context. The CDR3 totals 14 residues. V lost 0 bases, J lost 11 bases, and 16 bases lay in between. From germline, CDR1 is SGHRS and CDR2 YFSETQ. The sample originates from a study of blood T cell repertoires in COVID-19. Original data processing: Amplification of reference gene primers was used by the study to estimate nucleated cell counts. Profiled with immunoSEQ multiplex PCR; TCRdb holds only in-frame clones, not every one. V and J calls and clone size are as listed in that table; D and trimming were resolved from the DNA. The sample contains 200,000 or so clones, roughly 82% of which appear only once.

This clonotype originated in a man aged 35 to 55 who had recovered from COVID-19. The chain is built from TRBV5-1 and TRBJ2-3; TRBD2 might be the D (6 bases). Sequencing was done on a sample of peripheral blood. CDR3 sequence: CASSLASGEAGQYF. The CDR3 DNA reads TGCGCCAGCAGCTTGGCCTCGGGAGAGGCAGGGCAGTATTTT. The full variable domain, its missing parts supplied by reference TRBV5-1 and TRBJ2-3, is KAGVTQTPRYLIKTRGQQVTLSCSPISGHRSVSWYQQTPGQGLQFLFEYFSETQRNKGNFPGRFSGRQFSNSRSEMNVSTLELGDSALYLCASSLASGEAGQYFGPGTRLTVL.